This TCR beta chain came from a study of post-analysis software for immune sequencing data. Findings of the study overall: TRBV5-6, TRBV5-1 and TRBV20-1 belonged to a set of a handful of TRBV segments that were more frequent in patients than controls. Compared against controls, patients with multiple sclerosis displayed significantly lower normalized Chao1 diversity.

Germline V gene lookup returns CDR1 SGHRS and CDR2 YFSETQ. The CDR3 length is 16 residues. As regards this clonotype: Its specificity is not known.

Each TCR beta cDNA library carried unique molecular identifiers. Starting from roughly 1.1 to 9.2 million T cells, the study yielded about 500,000 cDNA molecules. One entry per CDR3 protein, called by TCRdb with MiXCR from the PCR reads. The repertoire holds some 890,000 distinct CDR3 sequences, roughly 50% seen once, with roughly 4.4% in the top ten. Sequencing used blood. The rearrangement uses TRBV5-1 and TRBJ2-7; 10 bases agree with TRBD2. The closer fit of TRBJ2-1 to the DNA end suggests the J call may be wrong. The source of this sequence is a girl aged 10 to 17 with multiple sclerosis. As DNA, the CDR3 is TGCGCCAGCAGCTTGGAGTCTAGCGGGAGTCTTAATGAGCAGTTCTTC. This translates into CASSLESSGSLNEQFF.